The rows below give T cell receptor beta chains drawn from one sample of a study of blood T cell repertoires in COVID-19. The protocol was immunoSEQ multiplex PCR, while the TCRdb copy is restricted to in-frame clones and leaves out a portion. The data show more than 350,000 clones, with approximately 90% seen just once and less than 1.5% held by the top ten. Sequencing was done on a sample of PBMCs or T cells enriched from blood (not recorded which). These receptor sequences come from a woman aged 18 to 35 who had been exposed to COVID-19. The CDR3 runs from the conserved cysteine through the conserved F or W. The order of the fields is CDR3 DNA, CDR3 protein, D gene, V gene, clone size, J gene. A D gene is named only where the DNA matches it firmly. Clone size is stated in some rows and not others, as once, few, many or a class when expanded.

TGCGCCAGCAGCCAACCGGGATTAAATTCACCCCTCCACTTT	CASSQPGLNSPLHF	.	TRBV4-1	few	TRBJ1-6
TGCAGCGGGCGGAGGACTAGCGGTACAATTAGCACAGATACGCAGTATTTT	CSGRRTSGTISTDTQYF	TRBD2	TRBV29-1	.	TRBJ2-3
TGTGCCAGCAGTTACTTCAGGGGTCTCGAAAAACTGTTTTTT	CASSYFRGLEKLFF	.	TRBV6-5	.	TRBJ1-4
TGTGCCAGCAGGAGGCCCCAGCATTTT	CASRRPQHF	.	TRBV11-3	.	TRBJ1-5
TGTGCCAGCAGCTCCGGGACTAGCGGGAGTTACGAGCAGTACTTC	CASSSGTSGSYEQYF	TRBD2	TRBV5-6	once	TRBJ2-7
TGTGCCAGCAGTTACGTGCAGGGAAACAATCAGCCCCAGCATTTT	CASSYVQGNNQPQHF	.	TRBV6-5	.	TRBJ1-5
TGTGCCAGCAGTGAAGAGGTTTTGGGCTGGCAGTACTTC	CASSEEVLGWQYF	.	TRBV6-1	.	TRBJ2-7
TGTGCCAGCAGCGGGTCGGGGGGGTTAGCGAACACTGAAGCTTTCTTT	CASSGSGGLANTEAFF	.	TRBV2	.	TRBJ1-1
TGTGCCAGCAGCCCCCGACAGGGGACGTGGAACACTGAAGCTTTCTTT	CASSPRQGTWNTEAFF	TRBD1	TRBV3-1/TRBV3-2	.	TRBJ1-1
TGCGCCAGCAGCCCCGGACAGGACCATCAGCCCCAGCATTTT	CASSPGQDHQPQHF	TRBD1	TRBV5-1	.	TRBJ1-5
TGTGCCAGCAGCTTGATCGGGACAGATAGCAATCAGCCCCAGCATTTT	CASSLIGTDSNQPQHF	TRBD1	TRBV6-2/TRBV6-3	.	TRBJ1-5
TGTGCCATCAGATCTAGCGAGAGCTCCTACAATGAGCAGTTCTTC	CAIRSSESSYNEQFF	.	TRBV10-3	.	TRBJ2-1
TGTGCCAGCCTCAGGGGGCAGGGAAACACTGAAGCTTTCTTT	CASLRGQGNTEAFF	TRBD1	TRBV25-1	many	TRBJ1-1
TGTGCCACCAGCAGAGAAGGGGGTGGTCAGCCCCAGCATTTT	CATSREGGGQPQHF	.	TRBV15	.	TRBJ1-5
TGCGCCAGCAGCGACCTTCCGGGACAGGCTTACAATGAGCAGTTCTTC	CASSDLPGQAYNEQFF	TRBD1	TRBV4-3	.	TRBJ2-1
TGTGCCAGCAGAACGGACAGGGGAAGGTGGGGCTACACCTTC	CASRTDRGRWGYTF	TRBD1	TRBV5-4	.	TRBJ1-2
TGTGCCAGCAGCCCTCTACCCGGGACAGGAACCTATGGCTACACCTTC	CASSPLPGTGTYGYTF	TRBD1	TRBV14	.	TRBJ1-2
TGTGCCAGCAGAAAGCCCCCGCCTAGCGGGAAAAGGGCCGCCTACGAGCAGTACTTC	CASRKPPPSGKRAAYEQYF	.	TRBV21-1	.	TRBJ2-7
TGTGCCAGCAGCCCGGGTAGTAGGGGGAATTCACCCCTCCACTTT	CASSPGSRGNSPLHF	.	TRBV7-2	.	TRBJ1-6
TGTGCCAGCAGCTTAGCTGGACTCGGAGAGGTCAATAATTCACCCCTCCACTTT	CASSLAGLGEVNNSPLHF	.	TRBV7-9	.	TRBJ1-6
TGTGCCAGCAGCCAAACTAGCGGGGGGGCCGGGGAGCTGTTTTTT	CASSQTSGGAGELFF	TRBD2	TRBV4-2	.	TRBJ2-2
TGTGCCAGCAGCTCCGATACTAGCCCAGGGACCCAGTACTTC	CASSSDTSPGTQYF	.	TRBV7-9	.	TRBJ2-5
TGTGCCTCTCGGCTCCAGGGAACGAACACCGGGGAGCTGTTTTTT	CASRLQGTNTGELFF	.	TRBV5-8	once	TRBJ2-2
TGCGCCAGCAGGACTAGCGGGGCCACAGATACGCAGTATTTT	CASRTSGATDTQYF	TRBD2	TRBV5-1	.	TRBJ2-3
TGTGCCAGCAGTTTGCGGGGCTACGAGCAGTACTTC	CASSLRGYEQYF	.	TRBV12-3/TRBV12-4	once	TRBJ2-7
TGTGCCAGCAGCTTAGATCTACTCCGGACTAGGAGCGGGACCGGGGAGCTGTTTTTT	CASSLDLLRTRSGTGELFF	TRBD2	TRBV7-2	few	TRBJ2-2
TGCGCCAGCAGTGCGAGGACAGGGCTTGAAAAACTGTTTTTT	CASSARTGLEKLFF	TRBD1	TRBV10-1	.	TRBJ1-4
TGTGCCAGCAGCTTTCTTGACAATGAACCTGCCGAGCAGTACTTC	CASSFLDNEPAEQYF	.	TRBV5-5	.	TRBJ2-7
TGTGCCAGCAGCTTACGGGGGGCCTCATCCTACAATGAGCAGTTCTTC	CASSLRGASSYNEQFF	.	TRBV7-2	.	TRBJ2-1
TGCGCCAGCAGCCTCCCCACTCCCCCACTAGCAGACACCGGGGAGCTGTTTTTT	CASSLPTPPLADTGELFF	.	TRBV4-1	.	TRBJ2-2
TGTGCCAGCAGTTACCCGGGACAGTCCTACGAGCAGTACTTC	CASSYPGQSYEQYF	TRBD1	TRBV6-6	.	TRBJ2-7
TGTGCCAGCAGCCCCGGCAAGACAGGGATTACAGATACGCAGTATTTT	CASSPGKTGITDTQYF	TRBD1	TRBV5-8	.	TRBJ2-3
TGTGCCAGCAAGGTGGCGGGAGGGCCCTCCACCGGGGAGCTGTTTTTT	CASKVAGGPSTGELFF	TRBD2	TRBV25-1	.	TRBJ2-2
TGTGCCAGCAGCTTAAGGACTAGCGGGAGGGAAACCTACAATGAGCAGTTCTTC	CASSLRTSGRETYNEQFF	TRBD2	TRBV7-8	.	TRBJ2-1
TGTGCCAGCAGCCCAGGGACAGGCACGGGGCAGCCCCAGCATTTT	CASSPGTGTGQPQHF	TRBD1	TRBV11-2	.	TRBJ1-5
TGTGCCAGCAGCTCGGACAGGGGAAGTGCTGAAGCTTTCTTT	CASSSDRGSAEAFF	TRBD1	TRBV11-3	.	TRBJ1-1
TGTGCCAGCAGCCTAAGACAGGGGAGCTTGGCCAAAAACATTCAGTACTTC	CASSLRQGSLAKNIQYF	TRBD1	TRBV7-2	.	TRBJ2-4
TGTGCCAGCAGCGCCGGGGGGGCCTCGGGAGATACGCAGTATTTT	CASSAGGASGDTQYF	TRBD2	TRBV9	.	TRBJ2-3
TGTGCCAGCAGCTCAGAGGGACAAGGAACCCCCTTGAGCGGGTACTTC	CASSSEGQGTPLSGYF	.	TRBV28	.	TRBJ2-5
TGTGCTAGTGGTTTGTATAATGAGCAGTTCTTC	CASGLYNEQFF	.	TRBV12-5	.	TRBJ2-1
TGTGCCAGCAGCCTAGACAGGGTCTATGGCTACACCTTC	CASSLDRVYGYTF	TRBD1	TRBV28	.	TRBJ1-2
TGTGCCAGCAGCTTAGGGGGACAGAGCTCCTACGAGCAGTACTTC	CASSLGGQSSYEQYF	TRBD1	TRBV11-2	once	TRBJ2-7
TGTGCCAGCAGCCAACTTACAGGGCTTAGGTCCACTGAAGCTTTCTTT	CASSQLTGLRSTEAFF	.	TRBV14	.	TRBJ1-1
TGTGCCAGCAGTTACCGTGGGCCGGGAGTAGATACGCAGTATTTT	CASSYRGPGVDTQYF	.	TRBV6-5	.	TRBJ2-3
TGTGCCAGCAGTGAAGGGGGGGCTAGCGGGAGGGACACCGGGGAGCTGTTTTTT	CASSEGGASGRDTGELFF	TRBD2	TRBV2	.	TRBJ2-2